This T cell receptor (beta chain) was retrieved from a study of T cells in Graves' hyperthyroidism and ophthalmopathy (dated by TCRdb to between 2018 and 2021). For context, the study as a whole: Peripheral blood was collected at initial diagnosis, before any treatment. A discovery cohort of roughly 100 patients, 43 with Graves' ophthalmopathy and 57 with stable Graves' hyperthyroidism, was used to find distinguishing TCR V-J signatures. Once sampling was done, hyperthyroidism patients were given methimazole at a starting dose of 30 mg daily, whereas ophthalmopathy patients were given high-dose intravenous methylprednisolone. The 100 or so discovery patients were divided at random into training and test sets in a 7:3 ratio. TCR Vbeta CDR3 sequencing of fewer than 150 peripheral blood samples (fewer than 45 ophthalmopathy, around 80 hyperthyroidism and roughly 17 progressor patients) is reported in the paper. In roughly six Graves' hyperthyroidism patients, the study also compared T-cell repertoires from thyroid tissue with T-cell repertoires from blood. An independent validation cohort of around 19 hyperthyroidism patients and approximately 16 patients who later progressed to ophthalmopathy tested prospective prediction of ophthalmopathy. Here is what the overall study found, with its caveats: Sample size was not statistically predetermined, and blinding of investigators to group allocation was not performed. In cross-validation, a model built on a 13 V-J signature told ophthalmopathy apart from stable hyperthyroidism with 87.88% sensitivity and approximately 84% specificity, and in testing the same model reached 80%/75%. In validation, progression to ophthalmopathy was predicted by the model with more than 65% sensitivity and roughly 72% specificity, a median of approximately 7.1 months before onset. Most expanded thyroid clonotypes (frequency above 0.001) were also detected in blood, suggesting blood repertoires may reflect thyroid immune responses.

A patient counted as having stable Graves' hyperthyroidism if no progression to ophthalmopathy occurred over 18 months of follow-up. Hyperthyroidism patients were newly diagnosed, with disease duration under 2 months, and aged 18 to 65 years. Any patient with an uncontrolled infection, another autoimmune disease, pregnancy or lactation was excluded. Clinical symptoms, serum thyroxine and TRAb, thyroid ultrasound, and orbital computed tomography formed the basis for the diagnoses. PBMCs were separated from 7.5 to 10 ml of fresh peripheral blood using Ficoll-Paque density gradient centrifugation. Trizol reagent was used to extract total RNA, and RNA quality was then checked on an Agilent 2100 Bioanalyzer. Note on this clonotype: Its target antigen remains unknown. No qualities accompany the bases; no much larger clone lies one base away.

The TCR beta CDR3 regions were amplified from RNA transcripts. The TCR CDR3 was subjected to a first round of RT-PCR using the HTBI primer set and the Qiagen OneStep RT-PCR kit. Libraries were constructed in a second round of multiplex PCR, after which size selection and purification were carried out. Sequencing of the libraries was done on an Illumina HiSeq2000 using paired-end 100 bp reads. The paper's processing steps were these. SOAPnuke was used to process the raw data, with reads discarded if the reads contained adapters or uncalled bases, had a mean Phred below 15, or lacked an exact constant-primer or identifier match. High-quality paired reads were merged with COPE v1.2.5, and unique nucleotide sequences were defined as clonotypes. Clonotypes were aligned to IMGT TRBV, TRBD and TRBJ reference segments using MiTCR v1.1. The analysis was restricted to V-J combinations with a frequency above 0.0001, which together covered 99% to 99.2% of the repertoires. The TCS score was defined as the ratio of F50 (clonal expansion) to E x V (chaos), calculated using BLOSUM62-based TCRdist between CDR3 peptides within each V-J. Welch's t-statistics and random forest reduced approximately 520 V-J features to 13, which were used in a naive Bayes classifier (R e1071). TCRdb reran the public reads through fastp at Q25 and MiXCR, keeping productive beta chains. Each CDR3 protein gets just one entry, which takes the most common genes and DNA from the rows behind it. The V and J calls were determined by TCRdb, not by the authors. The sample data list approximately 200,000 distinct CDR3 sequences, and about a sixth of these were observed just once. Around 43% of the sample is in the top ten clones.

From its cysteine to its phenylalanine, the CDR3 spans 13 amino acids. The retained sequence is limited to the CDR3, 39 bases, with the frame set at the first base. V is shortened by 6 bases, J by 6 bases, and the region joining them spans 14 bases. The germline V gene (reference sequence) specifies DFQATT as CDR1 and SNEGSKA as CDR2. Sequenced material: blood. The chain is encoded by TRBV20-1 joined to TRBJ2-2, with TRBD2 as a weak D call on 5 bases. The sequence derives from a man aged 40-50 years with Graves' hyperthyroidism. The nucleotide sequence is given as TGCAGTGCACGGCCCGGACTCCCCGGGGAGCTGTTTTTT. It is translated as CSARPGLPGELFF.